This T cell receptor (beta chain) derives from a study of cytomegalovirus exposure and HLA in healthy donors. Findings of the study overall: In a later analysis, across HLA loci, associated TCR counts were highest for DRB1, lowest for HLA-C. Among immune exposure information, only CMV serostatus was available. V- and J-gene trimming in TCR beta was tied to a missense DCLRE1C variant by an analysis performed later.

The study ran its PCR with 60 Vbeta and 13 Jbeta primers. Profiling relied on immunoSEQ multiplex PCR, and the TCRdb table lists in-frame clones only, not all of them. In the table there are more than 80,000 clones, roughly 67% of which are singletons. This donor had no CMV serostatus on record. CDR1 and CDR2 from the germline V gene are SGHRS and YFSETQ. Germline trimming cut 0 bases from V and 4 bases from J; bases unmatched to any gene: 9. CDR3 length: 17 amino acids. For this clone: Antigen unknown.

The rearrangement joins TRBV5-1 to TRBJ2-5; 10 positions match TRBD2. The sequencing sample was made of PBMCs. The clonotype was recovered from a human donor in good health. The CDR3 nucleotides read TGCGCCAGCAGCTTGGCGAGCGTTCTAGCGGGGGTAGAGACCCAGTACTTC. Encoded protein: CASSLASVLAGVETQYF.